This TCR beta chain was captured by sequencing in a study of OX40 agonist ivuxolimab in advanced cancers. For context, the study as a whole: Ivuxolimab was an agonistic, fully human IgG2 monoclonal antibody directed against OX40 (CD134), a costimulatory receptor. Partial responses were achieved by three dose-escalation patients, of whom one had hepatocellular carcinoma and two had cutaneous melanoma. Of the approximately 54 patients in dose escalation, around 19 had hepatocellular carcinoma, some 15 had melanoma, 9 had renal cell carcinoma and 9 had head and neck cancer. The purpose of peripheral TCRbeta sequencing was to test whether ivuxolimab changed TCR sequence diversity and led to clonal T-cell expansion. Intravenous ivuxolimab was administered to patients every 2 weeks at six dose levels: 0.01, 0.1, 0.3, 1.5, 3 and 10 mg/kg. In the dose-escalation cohort, 82.7% of patients were male, and the mean age was roughly 60 years, with a range of roughly 20 to 79. The monotherapy dose-escalation portion (N ≈ 55 patients) of the phase I ivuxolimab trial is reported in the paper. Prior anti-PD-1, anti-PD-L1 or anti-CTLA-4 therapy was permitted, and checkpoint inhibitors had been received by roughly 40% of dose-escalation patients.

Points the paper makes about the study in general: Low levels of normalized T-cell clonal expansion were also seen in some patients who did not respond. In the 0.1-3.0 mg/kg groups, partial responders had among the lowest normalized peripheral clonal expansion, particularly in CD8+ T cells. The antigen specificity of the clonally expanded peripheral T cells was not determined. After ivuxolimab, CD8+ T cells had more expanded clones than CD4+ T cells on average. Clonal expansion of both CD4+ and CD8+ blood T cells was observed from baseline to week 6 at doses 0.1 to 3.0 mg/kg.

Genomic DNA was extracted from sorted cells for sequencing of the TCRbeta CDR3 region. The immunoSEQ Assay was used to sequence the TCRbeta CDR3 regions. The table was pulled from immuneACCESS by TCRdb, which kept in-frame rearrangements only. Such tables lose some clones; where checked, under half of the loss comes from unresolved V genes, and the rest has no known cause. Here the sample has around 95,000 clones; around 90% occur a single time. 0.6% to 0.75% of the sample is held by the ten biggest clonotypes. Patients with a history of autoimmune disease or receiving systemic immunosuppression were excluded from the trial. Peripheral blood for TCR sequencing was collected from all dose cohorts at baseline, on cycle 4 day 1, and on cycle 7 day 1. The samples were taken from a phase I, first-in-human, multicenter, open-label dose-escalation trial of ivuxolimab. Adults with locally advanced or metastatic melanoma, renal cell, hepatocellular, or head and neck squamous cell carcinoma were enrolled in the trial. CD4+ and CD8+ T cells were sorted separately from peripheral blood before TCR sequencing.

Concerning this clone itself: Which antigen it targets is not known. Base qualities are not provided; no much larger clone lies one nucleotide away.

The germline V gene gives CDR1 as MDHEN and CDR2 as SYDVKM. V has 7 bases trimmed and J has 0 bases trimmed; junction bases matching no gene number 9. The CDR3 runs 16 residues from the cysteine to the phenylalanine. Only the CDR3 DNA stays, 48 bases, in frame from base 1. The chain links TRBV28 with TRBJ2-7, with TRBD1 matching 10 junction bases. Specimen: CD4+ or CD8+ T cells sorted from blood, collected in a trial of the OX40 agonist ivuxolimab. This receptor was obtained from an adult with an advanced solid tumor such as melanoma, head and neck, liver or kidney cancer. The nucleotide sequence is TGTGCCAGCAACCCCGACAGGGGGCGGGCCTCCTACGAGCAGTACTTC. This translates into CASNPDRGRASYEQYF.